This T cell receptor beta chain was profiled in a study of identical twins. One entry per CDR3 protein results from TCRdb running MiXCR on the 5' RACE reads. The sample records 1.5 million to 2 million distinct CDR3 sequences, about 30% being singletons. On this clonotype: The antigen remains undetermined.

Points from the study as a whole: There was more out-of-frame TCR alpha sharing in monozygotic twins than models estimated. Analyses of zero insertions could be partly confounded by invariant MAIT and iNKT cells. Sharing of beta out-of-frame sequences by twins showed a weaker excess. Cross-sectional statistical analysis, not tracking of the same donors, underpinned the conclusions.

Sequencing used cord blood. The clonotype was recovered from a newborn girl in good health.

DNA for the CDR3: TGCAGTGCTAAAAAACTAGCGGGAAGCGTCTCCTACAATGAGCAGTACTTC. It specifies CSAKKLAGSVSYNEQYF. The chain links TRBV20-1 to TRBJ2-1; 10 nucleotides agree with TRBD2. With the DNA end fitting TRBJ2-7 better, the J assignment may be wrong. The germline gives CDR1 DFQATT, CDR2 SNEGSKA (reference sequence). The CDR3 has 17 amino acids.